The clone carrying this T cell receptor (beta chain) was found many times. The sample is drawn from a study of T-cell reconstitution after alpha-beta-depleted transplantation in children. Germline-derived CDR1 and CDR2 are DFQATT and SNEGSKA (reference sequence). The CDR3 covers 16 residues. V was pared by 5 bases and J by 5 bases, with 24 bases between. Molecular barcoding with unique molecular identifiers was used for the TCRbeta library. Each CDR3 protein gets one entry after TCRdb re-called the PCR reads with MiXCR. The sample has 600,000 to 700,000 distinct CDR3 sequences, around 17% seen once; the top ten hold 1.1%.

Here the sequenced sample was PBMCs from the stem cell graft donor, taken from the stem cell graft. The chain combines TRBV20-1 with TRBJ2-5; D is tentatively TRBD1 or TRBD2 (6 bases each). This TCR derives from a human donor who donated a stem cell graft to a child with acute myeloid leukemia. DNA for the CDR3: TGCAGTGCTGAACAGGGCGCAGGGACTTTTTCGGAGACCCAGTACTTC. It yields the protein CSAEQGAGTFSETQYF.